These T cell receptor beta chains were read from a single sample in a study of T cell repertoires in cytomegalovirus infection. Their antigens are not known. TCRdb re-called the reads through MiXCR, storing one row per CDR3 protein. The sample carries 95,000 to 120,000 distinct CDR3 sequences, over 30% recorded once. The source was CD8+ T cells from cultured PBMCs, collected from culture after CMV antigen stimulation. The receptors originated from a human donor in good health (CMV status not recorded). Some clones in this sample may be carry-over from other donors' samples. Each CDR3 is given with its conserved first and last residue. A D gene is named only where the DNA matches it firmly. Only some rows state a clone size, as once, few, many or a class for expanded clones.

>TRBD2|NA|TRBJ2-1|TRBV4-1
TGCGCCAGCAGCCAAGATCGGCTAGCGGGGCTCAATGAGCAGTTCTTC
CASSQDRLAGLNEQFF
>TRBD1|NA|TRBJ2-1|TRBV5-5
TGTGCCAGCAGCTTGACAGGGGACTCCTACAATGAGCAGTTCTTC
CASSLTGDSYNEQFF
>TRBD1|NA|TRBJ2-1|TRBV5-6
TGTGCCAGCAGCCCCGCCGGGACAGGGGACAATGAGCAGTTCTTC
CASSPAGTGDNEQFF
>NA|NA|TRBJ1-3|TRBV19
TGTGCCAGTAGTGCTAACAGAAACACCATATATTTT
CASSANRNTIYF
>TRBD1|NA|TRBJ1-2|TRBV27
TGTGCCAGCAGTTTTCTGTCCGGACAGGCTCCGGGCGGCTACACCTTC
CASSFLSGQAPGGYTF
>NA|few|TRBJ1-1|TRBV7-9
TGTGCCAGCAGCTTACCGCGTCAAGGACAGCTCGGACCTGAAGCTTTCTTT
CASSLPRQGQLGPEAFF
>NA|NA|TRBJ1-1|TRBV10-3
TGTGCCATCAGTGAGACCGGAACTGAAGCTTTCTTT
CAISETGTEAFF
>NA|NA|TRBJ2-5|TRBV6-8
TGTGCCAGCAGTTACTCGGCGGCCTACAGTAGAGAGACCCAGTACTTC
CASSYSAAYSRETQYF
>NA|few|TRBJ2-1|TRBV7-9
TGTGCCAGCAGCTTCCCTGGGACCCACAATGAGCAGTTCTTC
CASSFPGTHNEQFF
>NA|few|TRBJ2-2|TRBV7-3
TGTGCCAGCAGCTCCTCGACCGGGGAGCTGTTTTTT
CASSSSTGELFF
>NA|few|TRBJ1-5|TRBV19
TGTGCCAGTAGTGCCGTTCCCTGGCCCCAGCATTTT
CASSAVPWPQHF
>TRBD1|many|TRBJ1-1|TRBV6-5
TGTGCCAGCAGTTTCGGGACAGTGAACACTGAAGCTTTCTTT
CASSFGTVNTEAFF
>NA|few|TRBJ1-5|TRBV7-2
TGTGCCAGCAGGGACACAGGTATAGGACAGCCCCAGCATTTT
CASRDTGIGQPQHF
>TRBD1|many|TRBJ2-7|TRBV7-6
TGTGCTAGCAGCTATCGACAGGGAAGGGTCTACGAGCAGTACTTC
CASSYRQGRVYEQYF
>TRBD1|NA|TRBJ2-7|TRBV7-2
TGTGCCAGCAGCTCGACAGGGGCCGGAGAGCAGTACTTC
CASSSTGAGEQYF
>NA|NA|TRBJ1-5|TRBV19
TGTGCCAGTAGTAGACAGTTGGGCGGCAATCAGCCCCAGCATTTT
CASSRQLGGNQPQHF
>NA|few|TRBJ2-3|TRBV11-3
TGTGCCAGCAGCCTAGGTAGGGTTGGGGAAGATACGCAGTATTTT
CASSLGRVGEDTQYF
>NA|many|TRBJ1-1|TRBV7-8
TGTGCCAGCAGCTTAGTGGCCTGGACAGAGATGAACACTGAAGCTTTCTTT
CASSLVAWTEMNTEAFF
>TRBD1|NA|TRBJ1-2|TRBV5-8
TGTGCCAGCAGCCCCCGGGACAGCTATGGCTACACCTTC
CASSPRDSYGYTF
>NA|NA|TRBJ2-7|TRBV6-1
TGTGCCAGCAGTCCCCCGGGACAACTGTCCTACGAGCAGTACTTC
CASSPPGQLSYEQYF
>TRBD1|NA|TRBJ1-1|TRBV20-1
TGCAGTGCTAGGCATCGACAGGGGGCGATGGGGATGAACACTGAAGCTTTCTTT
CSARHRQGAMGMNTEAFF
>NA|NA|TRBJ1-4|TRBV6-2/TRBV6-3
TGTGCCAGCAGTTACTCGATCTACGAAGGGAGGAATGAAAAACTGTTTTTT
CASSYSIYEGRNEKLFF
>TRBD1|NA|TRBJ1-1|TRBV4-2
TGTGCCAGCAGCCAAGATCTATTTGGGACAGGAGGGAGAACTGAAGCTTTCTTT
CASSQDLFGTGGRTEAFF
>NA|many|TRBJ2-2|TRBV7-6
TGTGCCAGCAGCGGCTATTCCCGGGAGCTGTTTTTT
CASSGYSRELFF
>NA|few|TRBJ2-7|TRBV27
TGTGCCAGCAGTTTCCCAGGGAGGCCCTACGAGCAGTACTTC
CASSFPGRPYEQYF
>NA|NA|TRBJ1-1|TRBV7-9
TGTGCCAGCAGCTTAGTCCTCTTGGGGCAGTCGAACACTGAAGCTTTCTTT
CASSLVLLGQSNTEAFF
>NA|few|TRBJ2-1|TRBV7-8
TGTGCCAGCAGCTTAGCGGGGGGCCTAGGGAATGAGCAGTTCTTC
CASSLAGGLGNEQFF
>NA|NA|TRBJ2-3|TRBV20-1
TGCAGTGCAAGTACCACAGGGTCTAGCACAGATACGCAGTATTTT
CSASTTGSSTDTQYF
>TRBD2|many|TRBJ2-1|TRBV19
TGTGCCAGTAGTCCTAGCGGGGGGGATTACAATGAGCAGTTCTTC
CASSPSGGDYNEQFF
>NA|few|TRBJ1-1|TRBV4-3
TGCGCCAGCAGCCAAGACTCGACAGGGAACACTGAAGCTTTCTTT
CASSQDSTGNTEAFF
>TRBD1|NA|TRBJ1-2|TRBV4-1
TGCGCCAGCAGCCTTACAGGGACAGATGGCTACACCTTC
CASSLTGTDGYTF
>NA|NA|TRBJ1-1|TRBV6-2/TRBV6-3
TGTGCCAGCAGTTACTCGCACTCCAGAGCTTTCTTT
CASSYSHSRAFF
>NA|NA|TRBJ2-1|TRBV12-5
TGTGCTAGTGGTTTTCAGATCACAAATCTAGGCAATGAGCAGTTCTTC
CASGFQITNLGNEQFF
>TRBD2|NA|TRBJ2-1|TRBV23-1
TGCGCCAGCCGTATAGCGGGACGGCAGACTAGCGGCCGCTACCGAACCTACAATGAGCAGTTCTTC
CASRIAGRQTSGRYRTYNEQFF
>TRBD1|many|TRBJ2-2|TRBV7-6
TGTGCCAGCAGCCATGGGGACAGGGATTGGTTTGGTGTGGACACCGGGGAGCTGTTTTTT
CASSHGDRDWFGVDTGELFF
>NA|few|TRBJ2-1|TRBV19
TGTGCCAGTAGTATAGATGCCAGGTCGCGATACAATGAGCAGTTCTTC
CASSIDARSRYNEQFF
>TRBD1|NA|TRBJ2-7|TRBV6-5
TGTGCCAGCAGTTACTCCGACAGGGTTGGGATCTCCTACGAGCAGTACTTC
CASSYSDRVGISYEQYF
>NA|few|TRBJ2-3|TRBV7-8
TGTGCCAGCAGCTTTTCTCTAAGGGCAGGCGGGGAGGGGGCAGATACGCAGTATTTT
CASSFSLRAGGEGADTQYF
>NA|few|TRBJ1-1|TRBV6-6
TGTGCCACCGAGGTGGGCACTGAAGCTTTCTTT
CATEVGTEAFF
>NA|NA|TRBJ1-1|TRBV4-3
TGCGCCAGCAGCCAAGATTCCGTAGGCACTGAAGCTTTCTTT
CASSQDSVGTEAFF
>NA|NA|TRBJ1-1|TRBV6-5
TGTGCCAGCAGAGAGACAGGAGGGAGCACTGAAGCTTTCTTT
CASRETGGSTEAFF
>NA|NA|TRBJ1-2|TRBV19
TGTGCCAGTACCACCGACAGAGCCTTTAACTATGGCTACACCTTC
CASTTDRAFNYGYTF
>NA|few|TRBJ2-5|TRBV7-9
TGTGCCAGCAGCTTACCCAACGGCCAAGAGACCCAGTACTTC
CASSLPNGQETQYF
>NA|NA|TRBJ2-7|TRBV5-6
TGTGCCAGCAGCCTCGGACTCCACTACGAGCAGTACTTC
CASSLGLHYEQYF
>TRBD2|NA|TRBJ2-3|TRBV27
TGTGCCAGCAGGTTAGGGGCGGGAGGTCCCCCAGATACGCAGTATTTT
CASRLGAGGPPDTQYF
>TRBD1|NA|TRBJ2-7|TRBV6-6
TGTGCCAGCAGCTTGACAGGGAACTACGAGCAGTACTTC
CASSLTGNYEQYF
>NA|NA|TRBJ1-1|TRBV7-9
TGTGCCAGCAGCTTAGTCCCCTCAGGGCTGGTAAAAGCTTTCTTT
CASSLVPSGLVKAFF
>NA|NA|TRBJ2-1|TRBV2
TGTGCCAGCAGTGAATTGGCATTTCCCTACAATGAGCAGTTCTTC
CASSELAFPYNEQFF
>NA|many|TRBJ2-7|TRBV7-6
TGTGCCAGCAGCTTAAAGGAGTCCTACGAGCAGTACTTC
CASSLKESYEQYF
>TRBD1|NA|TRBJ1-2|TRBV11-2
TGTGCCAGCAGCTTAGGCCCCTGGACAGGGGGCCTAGGCTACACCTTC
CASSLGPWTGGLGYTF
>NA|NA|TRBJ1-1|TRBV4-1
TGCGCCAGCAGCCAAGCAGGGTGGCGCACTGAAGCTTTCTTT
CASSQAGWRTEAFF